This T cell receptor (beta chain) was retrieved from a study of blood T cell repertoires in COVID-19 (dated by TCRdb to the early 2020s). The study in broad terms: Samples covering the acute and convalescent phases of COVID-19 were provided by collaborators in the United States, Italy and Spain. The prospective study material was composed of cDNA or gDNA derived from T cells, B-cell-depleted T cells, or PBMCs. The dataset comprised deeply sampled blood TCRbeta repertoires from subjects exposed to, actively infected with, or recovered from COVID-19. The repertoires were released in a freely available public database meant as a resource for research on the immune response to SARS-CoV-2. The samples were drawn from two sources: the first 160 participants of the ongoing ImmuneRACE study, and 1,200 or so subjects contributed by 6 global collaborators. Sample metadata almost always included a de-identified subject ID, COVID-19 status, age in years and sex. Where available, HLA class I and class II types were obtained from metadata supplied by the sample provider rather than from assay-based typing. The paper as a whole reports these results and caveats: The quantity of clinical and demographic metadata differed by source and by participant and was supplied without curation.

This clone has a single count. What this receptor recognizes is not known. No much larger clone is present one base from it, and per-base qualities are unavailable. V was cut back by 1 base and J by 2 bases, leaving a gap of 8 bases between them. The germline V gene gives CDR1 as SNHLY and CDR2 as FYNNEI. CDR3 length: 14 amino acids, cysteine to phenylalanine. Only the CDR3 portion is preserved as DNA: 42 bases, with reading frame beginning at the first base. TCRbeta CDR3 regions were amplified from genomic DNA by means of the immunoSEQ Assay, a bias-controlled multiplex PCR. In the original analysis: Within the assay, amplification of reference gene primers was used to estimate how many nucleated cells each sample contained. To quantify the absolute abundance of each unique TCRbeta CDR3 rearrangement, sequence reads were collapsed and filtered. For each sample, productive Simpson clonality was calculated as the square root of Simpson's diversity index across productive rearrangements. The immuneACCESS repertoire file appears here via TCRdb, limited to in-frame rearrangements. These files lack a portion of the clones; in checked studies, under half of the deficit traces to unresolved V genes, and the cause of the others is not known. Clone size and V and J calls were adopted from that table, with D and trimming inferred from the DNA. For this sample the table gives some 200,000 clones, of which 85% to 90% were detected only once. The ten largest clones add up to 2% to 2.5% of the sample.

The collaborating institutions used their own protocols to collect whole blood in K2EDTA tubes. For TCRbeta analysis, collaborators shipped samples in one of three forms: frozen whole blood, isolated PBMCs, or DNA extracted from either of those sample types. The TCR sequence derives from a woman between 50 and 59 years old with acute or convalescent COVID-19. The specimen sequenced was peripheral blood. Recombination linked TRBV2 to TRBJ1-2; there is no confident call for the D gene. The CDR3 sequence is CASSEEWQNYGYTF. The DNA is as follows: TGTGCCAGCAGTGAAGAATGGCAAAACTATGGCTACACCTTC.